The clone carrying this TCR beta chain was seen just once. The antigen remains undetermined. V was shortened by 0 bases and J by 6 bases, with 17 bases between the two germline ends. Germline V lookup: CDR1 MNHEY, CDR2 SVGAGI. CDR3 length: 16 amino acids. The data derive from a study of T cell responses to AZD1222 COVID-19 vaccine. In the study overall: Pooled samples include second doses given at about 4 or 12 weeks.

TCRdb's copy holds only in-frame clones and misses some; the assay was immunoSEQ multiplex PCR. The sample lists 93,000 or so clones, 91% occurring once. General study findings and limits: Unmutated regions of variants are reportedly targeted by nearly half of spike-specific TCRs. In a largely white British group with more females than males, clonal diversity was possibly underestimated.

The genes are TRBV6-5 and TRBJ1-2; D uncertain. Sequencing was performed on peripheral blood, taken on day 0 of AZD1222 vaccination. This clonotype was sampled from an adult in good health. CDR3 in amino acids: CASSYSARRDGHGYTF. The CDR3 DNA sequence: TGTGCCAGCAGTTACTCCGCCAGGAGGGATGGTCATGGCTACACCTTC.